These T cell receptor beta chains were read from a single sample in a study of blood T cell repertoires in COVID-19. Sequenced by immunoSEQ multiplex PCR; TCRdb stores in-frame clones only, minus some. This table holds 9,000 to 10,000 clones, roughly 79% found once. The specimen was peripheral blood. The receptors were sampled from a human donor in a cohort sampled during active COVID-19. CDR3s include the opening cysteine and the closing phenylalanine or tryptophan. Clone size is stated in some rows and not others, as once, few, many or a class when expanded.

V gene: TRBV3-1/TRBV3-2
clone size: .
J gene: TRBJ2-3
CDR3 protein: CASSQAGTGLLTDTQYF

V gene: TRBV9
clone size: .
J gene: TRBJ1-6
CDR3 protein: CASSVTQGDNSPLHF

V gene: TRBV21-1
clone size: .
J gene: TRBJ1-4
CDR3 protein: CASSKETSTNEKLFF

V gene: TRBV10-3
clone size: .
J gene: TRBJ1-6
CDR3 protein: CAIRKRTGAVDSPLHF

V gene: TRBV19
clone size: .
J gene: TRBJ1-3
CDR3 protein: CASSFGGYGNTIYF

V gene: TRBV6-5
clone size: .
J gene: TRBJ1-5
CDR3 protein: CASRQTDRGNQPQHF

V gene: TRBV5-1
clone size: .
J gene: TRBJ2-3
CDR3 protein: CASSLLPISGGASDTQYF

V gene: TRBV6-1
clone size: once
J gene: TRBJ1-1
CDR3 protein: CASREEFRGRGGRTEAFF

V gene: TRBV5-8
clone size: .
J gene: TRBJ2-6
CDR3 protein: CASTDRQFGANVLTF

V gene: TRBV6-4
clone size: .
J gene: TRBJ2-2
CDR3 protein: CASSEQGDTGELFF

V gene: TRBV5-1
clone size: .
J gene: TRBJ1-2
CDR3 protein: CASSLGTGLNYGYTF

V gene: TRBV21-1
clone size: .
J gene: TRBJ2-4
CDR3 protein: CASSKAPGPSEIKNIQYF

V gene: TRBV7-3
clone size: .
J gene: TRBJ2-1
CDR3 protein: CASSPGTGAQEQFF

V gene: TRBV9
clone size: .
J gene: TRBJ2-2
CDR3 protein: CASSVWGQGRTGELFF

V gene: TRBV9
clone size: .
J gene: TRBJ1-3
CDR3 protein: CASRSGSTGNTIYF

V gene: TRBV25-1
clone size: few
J gene: TRBJ2-6
CDR3 protein: CASSFLSSGANVLTF

V gene: TRBV30
clone size: .
J gene: TRBJ1-1
CDR3 protein: CAWSVQWTEAFF

V gene: TRBV12-3/TRBV12-4
clone size: .
J gene: TRBJ2-7
CDR3 protein: CASSGTGTAEYF

V gene: TRBV6-5
clone size: .
J gene: TRBJ1-1
CDR3 protein: CASSRSDSSEAFF

V gene: TRBV5-1
clone size: .
J gene: TRBJ1-1
CDR3 protein: CASSPGGGTVTEAFF